The sequence of this T cell receptor beta chain was determined in a study of T cell repertoires in cytomegalovirus infection. Study-level background: Indicated by public TCR beta signatures were CMV infection and matching HLA type.

This clonotype occurred a few times. The antigen is unknown. MiXCR was run by TCRdb on the reads, yielding one entry per CDR3 protein. This table has about 260,000 distinct CDR3 sequences, about an eighth appearing once. Whole-study findings and limits: HLA-C-restricted TCR beta clonotypes specific for CMV led the ex vivo response. People with CMV and the relevant HLA were identified by cumulative public TCR beta family frequency.

Per germline, CDR1 DFQATT and CDR2 SNEGSKA (reference sequence). The CDR3 consists of 12 residues. Sequenced material: PBMCs. This chain links TRBV20-1 with TRBJ2-7; D is undetermined. The sequence came from a human donor in good health (CMV status not recorded). Some clones in this sample may be carry-over from other donors' samples. The CDR3 protein is CRAAAPNYEQYF. The CDR3 bases are TGCAGGGCTGCGGCGCCTAACTACGAGCAGTACTTC.